One sample yielded the 10 T cell receptor beta chains listed below, sequenced in a study of cytomegalovirus exposure and HLA in healthy donors. 13 Jbeta primers and 60 Vbeta primers were used for the PCR. Generated by immunoSEQ multiplex PCR, the TCRdb table keeps only in-frame clones and is missing some. In all, the sample yields 150,000 to 200,000 clones. The material sequenced was PBMCs. The receptor source for this set is an older woman in good health and CMV-seronegative.

The genes are TRBV2 and TRBJ2-1; 7 bases match TRBD2. Per germline, CDR1 SNHLY and CDR2 FYNNEI. The V and J ends lost 2 bases and 0 bases, in that order; junction bases with no gene match: 7. The CDR3 consists of 17 residues. The CDR3 protein is CASSELGTTNSYNEQFF. The CDR3 coding sequence is TGTGCCAGCAGTGAACTGGGGACTACTAACTCCTACAATGAGCAGTTCTTC.

This rearrangement joins TRBV4-2 to TRBJ2-7; no clear D gene. Germline loops: CDR1 LGHNA, CDR2 YNFKEQ. V was trimmed by 0 bases and J by 3 bases, leaving 15 bases between them. The length of the CDR3 is 16 residues. The CDR3 region has the DNA TGTGCCAGCAGCCAAGAAAGGCAGGTTCCCCGCTACGAGCAGTACTTC. Translation: CASSQERQVPRYEQYF.

V usage is TRBV10-3 and J usage is TRBJ2-7; no reliable D call. The CDR3 runs 12 residues. The germline V gene has CDR1 ENHRY and CDR2 SYGVKD. V gave up 8 bases and J gave up 5 bases, with 13 bases separating them. The CDR3 region is CAIQETRNEQYF. The CDR3 DNA reads TGTGCCATCCAAGAGACACGGAACGAGCAGTACTTC.

J is TRBJ2-5 and V is TRBV15; D possibly corresponds to TRBD2 (6 bases). The CDR3 runs 15 residues. The V gene's germline CDR1 is LNHNV and CDR2 YYDKDF (reference sequence). Trimming cost V 5 bases and J 1 base, with 14 bases left between them. CDR3 protein: CATSGHRDSQETQYF. The CDR3, as DNA: TGTGCCACCAGCGGACACCGGGACTCCCAAGAGACCCAGTACTTC.

The chain recombines TRBV2 with TRBJ1-2; TRBD1 agrees at 7 bases. CDR1 and CDR2 from the germline V gene are SNHLY and FYNNEI. With V trimmed by 2 bases and J by 3 bases, 0 bases remained unmatched. CDR3 length: 13 residues. The CDR3 nucleotides read TGTGCCAGCAGTGAAACAGGGGACTATGGCTACACCTTC. The encoded protein is CASSETGDYGYTF.

This chain links TRBV4-2 with TRBJ1-2; 9 nucleotides agree with TRBD1. V shed 2 bases and J 8 bases; nucleotides not matched to a gene: 9. CDR3 length equals 15 residues. CDR1 LGHNA and CDR2 YNFKEQ come from the germline V gene. The CDR3 loop reads CASSQPMDRGEGYTF. The CDR3 DNA reads TGTGCCAGCAGCCAACCGATGGACAGGGGCGAAGGCTACACCTTC.

The chain has TRBV6-1 and TRBJ2-5; 7 positions agree with TRBD1. This CDR3 spans 13 amino acids. Germline values: CDR1 MNHNS, CDR2 SASEGT. Unmatched junction bases numbered 9, after V lost 7 bases and J lost 7 bases. CDR3 residues: CASIPDRTGTQYF. The CDR3 DNA reads as TGTGCCAGCATTCCGGACAGGACTGGGACCCAGTACTTC.

The rearrangement links TRBV5-1 to TRBJ1-1, with D tentatively TRBD1 (5 bases). Trimming stripped 1 base from V and 2 bases from J, with 12 bases between. CDR3 length: 15 residues. Looked up from germline, CDR1 is SGHRS and CDR2 is YFSETQ. CDR3 region: CASSLLTEPNTEAFF. The CDR3 DNA is TGCGCCAGCAGCTTGCTGACAGAACCTAACACTGAAGCTTTCTTT.

The chain employs TRBV21-1 and TRBJ2-7; the table's D call TRBD2 went unverified against the DNA. TRBV21-1 is an annotated pseudogene. This CDR3 has 18 residues. The CDR3 DNA reads TGTGCCATCCGAGCCCCACAACCGATCCCTAGCGGGAGGTACGAGCAGTACTTC. Translation gives CAIRAPQPIPSGRYEQYF.

This chain uses TRBV2 with TRBJ2-1; D unresolved. CDR1 is SNHLY, CDR2 FYNNEI, per germline. V lost 3 bases and J lost 4, with 10 bases in between. The CDR3 spans 14 residues. CDR3 coding DNA: TGTGCCAGCAGTGAGAGGCTACCGTACAATGAGCAGTTCTTC. Translating gives CASSERLPYNEQFF.